A selection of T cell receptor beta chains follows, all from one sample in a study of blood T cells in healthy people across ages. TCRdb analysed the 5' RACE reads with MiXCR anew, one entry per CDR3 protein. This repertoire shows more than 1 million distinct CDR3 sequences, over 35% found once; its top ten account for under 20%. Sequenced material: blood. These receptors originate from a woman in her sixties in good health. Both conserved end residues are part of each CDR3. The D gene is left open where the match is weak. Only some rows state a clone size, as once, few, many or a class for expanded clones.

v_gene: TRBV4-1
j_gene: TRBJ2-5
d_gene: .
abundance: .
CDR3nt: TGCGCCAGCGGCCAAGATAGGGACCTGGAGGAGCAGTACTTC
CDR3aa: CASGQDRDLEEQYF

v_gene: TRBV20-1
j_gene: TRBJ1-2
d_gene: .
abundance: many
CDR3nt: TGCAGTGCCGGGACCGCCGGCTATGGCTACACCTTC
CDR3aa: CSAGTAGYGYTF

v_gene: TRBV3-1
j_gene: TRBJ2-1
d_gene: TRBD2
abundance: .
CDR3nt: TGTGCCAGCAGCCAATGGTCAGCTAGCGGGAGTTTAATTGAGCAGTTCTTC
CDR3aa: CASSQWSASGSLIEQFF

v_gene: TRBV27
j_gene: TRBJ2-3
d_gene: .
abundance: .
CDR3nt: TGTGCCAGCAGTTCCCTGGGGGAGCCCAATAGGGGAGATACGCAGTATTTT
CDR3aa: CASSSLGEPNRGDTQYF

v_gene: TRBV21-1
j_gene: TRBJ1-5
d_gene: .
abundance: .
CDR3nt: TGTCTTAGGGGGGATCAGCCCCAGCATTTT
CDR3aa: CLRGDQPQHF

v_gene: TRBV20-1
j_gene: TRBJ2-7
d_gene: .
abundance: few
CDR3nt: TGCAGTGCCCACCCCCCGTCGGGCGTGAGAGGGTACGAGCAGTACTTC
CDR3aa: CSAHPPSGVRGYEQYF

v_gene: TRBV11-2
j_gene: TRBJ2-5
d_gene: .
abundance: .
CDR3nt: TGTGCCAGCAGCGTAGATCCTAGCGTTGAGACCCAGTACTTC
CDR3aa: CASSVDPSVETQYF

v_gene: TRBV29-1
j_gene: TRBJ2-2
d_gene: .
abundance: .
CDR3nt: TGCAGCGTTGGGAGCAGGGGCACCGGGGAGCTGTTTTTT
CDR3aa: CSVGSRGTGELFF

v_gene: TRBV6-5
j_gene: TRBJ1-4
d_gene: .
abundance: .
CDR3nt: TGTGCCAGCAGTTACTTGGGGGGCCAAAATGAAAAACTGTTTTTT
CDR3aa: CASSYLGGQNEKLFF

v_gene: TRBV12-3/TRBV12-4
j_gene: TRBJ1-5
d_gene: .
abundance: .
CDR3nt: TGTGCCAGCAGTTTAGAAGGATTAGATCAGCATTTT
CDR3aa: CASSLEGLDQHF

v_gene: TRBV12-3/TRBV12-4
j_gene: TRBJ1-1
d_gene: .
abundance: .
CDR3nt: TGTGCCAGCAGTTACAATCCGGGACCCCTGAACACTGAAGCTTTCTTT
CDR3aa: CASSYNPGPLNTEAFF

v_gene: TRBV30
j_gene: TRBJ2-1
d_gene: TRBD2
abundance: .
CDR3nt: TGTGCCTGGAGTGTGAGGAGCGGGATGGGGGATAATGAGCAGTTCTTC
CDR3aa: CAWSVRSGMGDNEQFF

v_gene: TRBV20-1
j_gene: TRBJ1-2
d_gene: .
abundance: .
CDR3nt: TGCAGTGCTAGAGCCGGTGTTGGCTACACCTTC
CDR3aa: CSARAGVGYTF

v_gene: TRBV27
j_gene: TRBJ2-1
d_gene: .
abundance: .
CDR3nt: TGTGCCAGCAGTTTAGACCGTGGGGGAGGATACAATGAGCAGTTCTTC
CDR3aa: CASSLDRGGGYNEQFF

v_gene: TRBV7-2
j_gene: TRBJ2-7
d_gene: TRBD1
abundance: few
CDR3nt: TGTGCCAGCAGCAGCCACGGTCGCCAGACAGGGCTCGAGCAGTACTTC
CDR3aa: CASSSHGRQTGLEQYF

v_gene: TRBV25-1
j_gene: TRBJ2-1
d_gene: .
abundance: .
CDR3nt: TGTGCCAGCAGTCAAACGCTAGGACGCTCGGTATGGTCCTACAATGAGCAGTTCTTC
CDR3aa: CASSQTLGRSVWSYNEQFF

v_gene: TRBV6-5
j_gene: TRBJ2-7
d_gene: .
abundance: .
CDR3nt: TGTGCCAGCAGACGCCCAGGACTTTCCTACGAGCAGTACTTC
CDR3aa: CASRRPGLSYEQYF

v_gene: TRBV6-5
j_gene: TRBJ2-3
d_gene: TRBD1
abundance: .
CDR3nt: TGTGCCAGCAGTTCCCGACAGGGGCGGGATACGCAGTATTTT
CDR3aa: CASSSRQGRDTQYF

v_gene: TRBV20-1
j_gene: TRBJ2-1
d_gene: TRBD2
abundance: few
CDR3nt: TGCAGTGCTAACTCGGGACTAGCGGGGTTGGTTTCCTACAATGAGCAGTTCTTC
CDR3aa: CSANSGLAGLVSYNEQFF

v_gene: TRBV3-1
j_gene: TRBJ1-1
d_gene: .
abundance: .
CDR3nt: TGTGCCAGCAGCCATGGGGAACGGACTGAAGCTTTCTTT
CDR3aa: CASSHGERTEAFF

v_gene: TRBV6-5
j_gene: TRBJ2-7
d_gene: .
abundance: few
CDR3nt: TGTGCCAGTCAAACAGGAGGGAGCTCCTACGAGCAGTACTTC
CDR3aa: CASQTGGSSYEQYF

v_gene: TRBV27
j_gene: TRBJ2-1
d_gene: TRBD2
abundance: .
CDR3nt: TGTGCCAGCAGTCCGCGTGGGAGCGGGAGAGCCTGGGGTGAGCAGTTCTTC
CDR3aa: CASSPRGSGRAWGEQFF

v_gene: TRBV28
j_gene: TRBJ1-1
d_gene: .
abundance: .
CDR3nt: TGTGCCAGCAGGCTCTCACAAGAAGCTTTCTTT
CDR3aa: CASRLSQEAFF

v_gene: TRBV10-3
j_gene: TRBJ2-1
d_gene: TRBD2
abundance: .
CDR3nt: TGTGCCATCAGTGCAAGCGGGAGAACCTCCTACAATGAGCAGTTCTTC
CDR3aa: CAISASGRTSYNEQFF

v_gene: TRBV7-2
j_gene: TRBJ1-1
d_gene: TRBD1
abundance: .
CDR3nt: TGTGCCAGCAGCTTAGTAAAGGGACAGGGTGGCGAAGCTTTCTTT
CDR3aa: CASSLVKGQGGEAFF

v_gene: TRBV13
j_gene: TRBJ2-3
d_gene: .
abundance: once
CDR3nt: TGTGCCAGCAGCTTAGGCTACAGGGAAGTAGGGACAGATACGCAGTATTTT
CDR3aa: CASSLGYREVGTDTQYF

v_gene: TRBV28
j_gene: TRBJ2-7
d_gene: .
abundance: .
CDR3nt: TGTGCCAGCAGCCCCAACGGCCCGGGGTTGAGAGAGCAGTACTTC
CDR3aa: CASSPNGPGLREQYF

v_gene: TRBV7-3
j_gene: TRBJ2-5
d_gene: .
abundance: .
CDR3nt: TGTGCCAGCAGCGGAAATGAGGGGGGAGAGCAGTACTTC
CDR3aa: CASSGNEGGEQYF

v_gene: TRBV29-1
j_gene: TRBJ2-1
d_gene: .
abundance: .
CDR3nt: TGCAGCGTTGAAGTCAGAGACAGAGGATCCTACAATGAGCAGTTCTTC
CDR3aa: CSVEVRDRGSYNEQFF

v_gene: TRBV6-6
j_gene: TRBJ2-3
d_gene: TRBD2
abundance: .
CDR3nt: TGTGCCAGCAGTTCCATAGGACTAGCGGGGGGCACAGATACGCAGTATTTT
CDR3aa: CASSSIGLAGGTDTQYF

v_gene: TRBV5-4
j_gene: TRBJ2-1
d_gene: .
abundance: .
CDR3nt: TGTGCCAGCAGGAAGGATATGACGGTTGGGGATGAGCAGTTCTTC
CDR3aa: CASRKDMTVGDEQFF

v_gene: TRBV12-3/TRBV12-4
j_gene: TRBJ1-2
d_gene: TRBD1
abundance: .
CDR3nt: TGTGCCAGCAGCGGGGACAGGGAGGCTGGCTACACCTTC
CDR3aa: CASSGDREAGYTF